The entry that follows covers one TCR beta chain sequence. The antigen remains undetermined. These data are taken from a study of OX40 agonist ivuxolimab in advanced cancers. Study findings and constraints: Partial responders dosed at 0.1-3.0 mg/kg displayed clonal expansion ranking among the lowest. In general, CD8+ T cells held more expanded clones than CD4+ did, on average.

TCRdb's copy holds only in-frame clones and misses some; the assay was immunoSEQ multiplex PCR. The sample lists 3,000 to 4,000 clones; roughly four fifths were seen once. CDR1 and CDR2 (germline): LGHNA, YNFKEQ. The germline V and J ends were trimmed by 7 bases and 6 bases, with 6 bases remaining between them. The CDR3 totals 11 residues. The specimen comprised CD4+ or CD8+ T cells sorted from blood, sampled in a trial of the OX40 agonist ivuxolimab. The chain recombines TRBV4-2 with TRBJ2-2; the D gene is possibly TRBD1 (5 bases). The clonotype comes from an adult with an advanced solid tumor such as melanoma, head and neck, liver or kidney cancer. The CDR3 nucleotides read TGTGCCAGCATAGGGGCCGGGGAGCTGTTTTTT. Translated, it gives CASIGAGELFF.